This T cell receptor beta chain was recovered during a study of identical twins (dated by TCRdb to between 2015 and 2016). With respect to the entire study: The study deep-sequenced TCR alpha and beta repertoires from monozygotic twins, unrelated adults of various ages and cord blood to test whether fetal clonotypes persist. To rule out contamination, the twin experiments were replicated at different times with different library preparation protocols. On the study overall, not on this receptor specifically: In beta out-of-frame sequences, excess twin sharing was weaker, because having fewer shared sequences lowered the signal-to-noise ratio. Abundant cord blood beta clonotypes had fewer insertions, young adult naive repertoires showed a similar but weaker trend, and memory repertoires showed no such trend. Invariant T cells such as MAIT and iNKT could partly confound zero-insertion analyses, though diverse VJ usage argued against this for most clonotypes. Because the same donors could not be followed over many years, conclusions were based on cross-sectional statistical analysis. Out-of-frame TCR alpha sequences shared between twins showed an excess of low generation-probability sequences compared with coincidental sharing between unrelated individuals. Out-of-frame TCR alpha sharing in monozygotic twins was systematically underestimated by recombination models, whereas sharing between unrelated individuals was in agreement with the recombination models.

Only healthy Caucasian donors were included. The twin cohort consisted of three pairs of female monozygotic twins, all aged roughly 18 to 30 years. Positive isolation kits from Invitrogen were used to isolate CD4+ and CD8+ T cell populations. On this clonotype: Its binding antigen is unknown. No base quality information exists; no much larger clone differs at one position.

Library generation was performed with 5' RACE. Sequencing took place on an Illumina HiSeq 2000. Template switching added a universal primer binding site, and the final cDNA carried a unique molecular identifier that allowed TCR cDNA molecules to be counted accurately. First-strand cDNA for TCR alpha and beta chains was synthesized from specific primers in the conserved constant-segment region. Each cDNA library was double barcoded, with a SMART-Mk sample barcode plus Illumina barcodes, to control for contamination. TruSeq adapter sequences, together with Illumina sample barcodes, were added in two successive PCR steps. TCR alpha and beta cDNA libraries were sequenced on the Illumina HiSeq platform with custom primers. The authors' analysis ran thus. MiGEC processed the raw reads to extract unique molecular identifiers, while MiXCR was used to determine the CDR3 positions. Recombination models were inferred per individual with the repgenHMM and IGoR tools using an EM algorithm. Shared clonotype analysis was performed with the tcR package in R, normalizing sharing by the product of cloneset sizes. To study raw recombination without the effects of thymic and clonal selection, out-of-frame nonproductive sequences were analyzed. TCRdb took the public reads, trimmed them with fastp at Q25, ran MiXCR for clone calling and kept in-frame beta chains. Duplicate CDR3 protein sequences are folded into a single record with the most common DNA and genes. TCRdb's processing, not the authors' own work, is the source of the V and J calls. The sample data list about 530,000 distinct CDR3 sequences, and more than 20% of these were observed just once. The top ten clonotypes cover roughly 0.5% of the sample.

Via the germline V gene, CDR1 is SGHVS and CDR2 FQNEAQ. The cysteine opens and the phenylalanine closes a CDR3 of 14 amino acids. Only the CDR3 DNA is retained, 42 bases long and in frame from the first base. V loses 5 bases of germline sequence and J loses 4 bases, and the interval between the two ends is 14 bases. These sequences were also reported in another study, on yellow fever vaccine responses in identical twins. As the second paper documents: The authors reported that the T cell response to vaccination in identical twins appeared partly convergent and partly personalized. In the study, vaccine-responding T cell clones were precisely tracked in identical twins.

The specimen was CD4+ T cells sorted from blood. This receptor was identified in a woman between 18 and 29 years old in good health. The chain is encoded by TRBV7-8 joined to TRBJ2-5; the D region possibly corresponds to TRBD1 (5 bases align). The nucleotide sequence is given as TGTGCCAGCAGCCGAGAAAGGGGCCGAGAGACCCAGTACTTC. Translated, it reads CASSRERGRETQYF.